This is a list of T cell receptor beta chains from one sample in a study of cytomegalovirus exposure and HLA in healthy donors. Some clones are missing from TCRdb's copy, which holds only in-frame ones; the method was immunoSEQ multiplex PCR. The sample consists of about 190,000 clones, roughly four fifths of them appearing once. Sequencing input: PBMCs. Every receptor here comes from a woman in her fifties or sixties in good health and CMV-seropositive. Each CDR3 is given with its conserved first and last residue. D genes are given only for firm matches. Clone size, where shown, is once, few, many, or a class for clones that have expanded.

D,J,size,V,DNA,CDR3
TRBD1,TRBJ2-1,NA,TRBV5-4,TGTGCCAGCGAGGACAGGGGGCTTAGGGGTGAGCAGTTCTTC,CASEDRGLRGEQFF
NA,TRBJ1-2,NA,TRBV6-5,TGTGCCAGCAGTTACGGGGGCAGGACTAACTATGGCTACACCTTC,CASSYGGRTNYGYTF
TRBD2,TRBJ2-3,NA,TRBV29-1,TGCAGCGCAGATTCGGGGGGTAGCACAGATACGCAGTATTTT,CSADSGGSTDTQYF
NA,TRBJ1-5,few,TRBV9,TGTGCCAGCAGCCCCGGACATTACAATCAGCCCCAGCATTTT,CASSPGHYNQPQHF
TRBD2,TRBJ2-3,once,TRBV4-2,TGTGCCAGCAGCCAAGTAAAAGCGGGGGTGAGCACAGATACGCAGTATTTT,CASSQVKAGVSTDTQYF
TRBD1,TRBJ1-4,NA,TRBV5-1,TGCGCCAGCAGCCCCGGGACAGGGATATCGGAAAAACTGTTTTTT,CASSPGTGISEKLFF
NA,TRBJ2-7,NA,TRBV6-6,TGTGCCGGGCGGGGTGACTCCTACGAGCAGTACTTC,CAGRGDSYEQYF
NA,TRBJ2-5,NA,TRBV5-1,TGCGCCAGCAGCCCGGTTCTCGGAGGGCCTAGAGAGACCCAGTACTTC,CASSPVLGGPRETQYF
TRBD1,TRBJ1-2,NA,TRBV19,TGTGCCGCCAAGACCGGGACAGGGGTTGGCTACACCTTC,CAAKTGTGVGYTF
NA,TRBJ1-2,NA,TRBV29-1,TGCAGCGTCCGGGGAGCAGTCTATGGCTACACCTTC,CSVRGAVYGYTF
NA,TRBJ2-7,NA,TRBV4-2,TGTGCCAGCAGCCACCGGACTTCTTACGAGCAGTACTTC,CASSHRTSYEQYF
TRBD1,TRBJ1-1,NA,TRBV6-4,TGTGCCAGCGCTACAGGGGCGAACACTGAAGCTTTCTTT,CASATGANTEAFF
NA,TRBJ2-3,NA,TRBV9,TGTGCCAGCAGCGTAGTGTCTAGCGAAGATACGCAGTATTTT,CASSVVSSEDTQYF
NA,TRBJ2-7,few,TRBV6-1,TGTGCCAGCAGTGGCTGGTGGCAGTCTTACTCCTACGAGCAGTACTTC,CASSGWWQSYSYEQYF
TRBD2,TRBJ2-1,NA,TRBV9,TGTGCCAGCAGCGTCCAGCTAGCGGGGACCTACAATGAGCAGTTCTTC,CASSVQLAGTYNEQFF
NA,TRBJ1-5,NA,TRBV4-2,TGTGCCAGCAGCCAAGGTGAACAAGGCAATCAGCCCCAGCATTTT,CASSQGEQGNQPQHF
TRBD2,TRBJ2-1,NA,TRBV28,TGTGCCAGCAGTACCCTACTAGCGGGGGGGCCGGATGAGCAGTTCTTC,CASSTLLAGGPDEQFF
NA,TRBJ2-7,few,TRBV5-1,TGCGCCAGCAGGGGCCTGGACTGGTTCGGGAGCGAGCAGTACTTC,CASRGLDWFGSEQYF
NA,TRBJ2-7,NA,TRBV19,TGTGCCAGTAGTCTCATGTCGGGGGACGGAACCTACGAGCAGTACTTC,CASSLMSGDGTYEQYF
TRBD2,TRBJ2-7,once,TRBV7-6,TGTGCCAGCAGCGTGAGCGGGGGCCCTAGCGAGCAGTACTTC,CASSVSGGPSEQYF
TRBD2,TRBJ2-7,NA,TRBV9,TGTGCCAGCAGCGTGTCCGCGGGGGATTTCTACGAGCAGTACTTC,CASSVSAGDFYEQYF
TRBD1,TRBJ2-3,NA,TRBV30,TGTGCCTGGAGGGACAGGGGTACAGATACGCAGTATTTT,CAWRDRGTDTQYF
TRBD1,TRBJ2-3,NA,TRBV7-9,TGTGCCAGCAGCCAGACCAATTTCAGGGGGCTAGTAACAGATACGCAGTATTTT,CASSQTNFRGLVTDTQYF
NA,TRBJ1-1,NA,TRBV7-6,TGTGCCAGCAGCTTAAGGGGAAGAGGCACTGAAGCTTTCTTT,CASSLRGRGTEAFF
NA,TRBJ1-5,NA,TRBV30,TGTGCCTGGAGTGCAGGGGTAAATCAGCCCCAGCATTTT,CAWSAGVNQPQHF
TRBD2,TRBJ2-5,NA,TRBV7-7,TGTGCCAGCAGACCAAATCGGGGGGGCCCAGAGACCCAGTACTTC,CASRPNRGGPETQYF
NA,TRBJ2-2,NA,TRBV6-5,TGTGCCAGCAGTTACGACAGGAGGATAGTCCCTAGGGAGCTGTTTTTT,CASSYDRRIVPRELFF
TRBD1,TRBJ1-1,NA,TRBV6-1,TGTGCCAGCAGCTCATACCGGGACAGAAACACTGAAGCTTTCTTT,CASSSYRDRNTEAFF
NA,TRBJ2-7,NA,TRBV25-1,TGTGCCAGCAGTAGACATGGGAGGGGGTATAACGAGCAGTACTTC,CASSRHGRGYNEQYF
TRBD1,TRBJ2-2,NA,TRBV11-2,TGTGCCAGCACATACGACAGGGGGCTAGGCGGGGAGCTGTTTTTT,CASTYDRGLGGELFF
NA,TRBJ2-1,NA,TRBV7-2,TGTGCCAGCAGCCCGAGCGGGCGGAATGAGCAGTTCTTC,CASSPSGRNEQFF
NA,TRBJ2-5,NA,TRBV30,TGTGCCTCGCGTTTCAGGGGGGAGGAGACCCAGTACTTC,CASRFRGEETQYF
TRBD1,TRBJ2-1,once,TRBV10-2,TGCGCCAGCAGCCAGGGACAGGGCGGTGAGCAGTTCTTC,CASSQGQGGEQFF
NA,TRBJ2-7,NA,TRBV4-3,TGCGCCAGCAGCCAACCTAAGTCGGGTTACGAGCAGTACTTC,CASSQPKSGYEQYF
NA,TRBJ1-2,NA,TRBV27,TGTGCCAGCAGTTTCGCGCCGCAGGGTAGCTATGGCTACACCTTC,CASSFAPQGSYGYTF
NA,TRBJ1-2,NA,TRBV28,TGTGCCAGCAGCCAATCGGGGGGCTACGGCGGCTATGGCTACACCTTC,CASSQSGGYGGYGYTF
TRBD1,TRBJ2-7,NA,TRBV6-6,TGTGCCAGCAGCGTCCCCCGGACAGGGGGCAGCTACGAGCAGTACTTC,CASSVPRTGGSYEQYF
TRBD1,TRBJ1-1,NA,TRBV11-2,TGTGCCAGCAGCTTCGTGACAGGGTTTACCACTGAAGCTTTCTTT,CASSFVTGFTTEAFF
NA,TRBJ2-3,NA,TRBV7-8,TGTGCCAGCAGAGGACAGATTACAACAGATACGCAGTATTTT,CASRGQITTDTQYF
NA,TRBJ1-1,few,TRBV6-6,TGTGCCAGCGCGCGACAGGTCGGTGCTTTCTTT,CASARQVGAFF
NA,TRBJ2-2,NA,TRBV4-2,TGTGCCAGCAGCCAGGAGGCGTCGAACACCGGGGAGCTGTTTTTT,CASSQEASNTGELFF
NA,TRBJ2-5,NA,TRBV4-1,TGCGCCAGCAGCTGGACTATTCCTCAAGAGACCCAGTACTTC,CASSWTIPQETQYF
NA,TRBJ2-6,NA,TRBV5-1,TGCGCCAGCTACACCGGGGACTCTGGGGCCAACGTCCTGACTTTC,CASYTGDSGANVLTF
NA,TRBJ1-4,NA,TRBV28,TGTGCCAGCGAAGAGGGACACACTAATGAAAAACTGTTTTTT,CASEEGHTNEKLFF
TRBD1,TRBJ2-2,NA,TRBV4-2,TGTGCCAGCAGCCAAGGCATACTCAGGGGGCGCGGGGAGCTGTTTTTT,CASSQGILRGRGELFF
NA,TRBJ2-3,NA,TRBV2,TGTGCCAGCAGTGACACCCAGGTTCAAGATACGCAGTATTTT,CASSDTQVQDTQYF
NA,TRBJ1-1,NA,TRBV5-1,TGCGCCAGCAGCTTAGTTGGGGGGGGAAACACTGAAGCTTTCTTT,CASSLVGGGNTEAFF
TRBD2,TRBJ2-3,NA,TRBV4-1,TGCGCCAGCAGCCCTCCGACTAGCGGGGATACGCAGTATTTT,CASSPPTSGDTQYF
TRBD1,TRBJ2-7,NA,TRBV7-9,TGTGCCAGCAGCATGGACAGGGGGCTTTACGAGCAGTACTTC,CASSMDRGLYEQYF
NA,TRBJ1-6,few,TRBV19,TGTGCCAGTAGTCGGGGAAGCACAGCCTATAATTCACCCCTCCACTTT,CASSRGSTAYNSPLHF
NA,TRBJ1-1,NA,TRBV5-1,TGCGCCAGCAGCTTGGTAGGAGGTGGACGCACTGAAGCTTTCTTT,CASSLVGGGRTEAFF
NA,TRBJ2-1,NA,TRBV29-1,TGCAGCGTTGAAGGAGGAGCCGGGGGTGAGCAGTTCTTC,CSVEGGAGGEQFF
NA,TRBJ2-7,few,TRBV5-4,TGTGCCAGCAGCTTGGAAGTGGGGCTCATCAACGAGCAGTACTTC,CASSLEVGLINEQYF
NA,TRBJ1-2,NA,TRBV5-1,TGCGCCAGCAGCTTGGAACAGAACTATGGCTACACCTTC,CASSLEQNYGYTF
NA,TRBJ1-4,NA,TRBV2,TGTGCCAGCAGTGAAGCGCAGGCAGGCAATAATGAAAAACTGTTTTTT,CASSEAQAGNNEKLFF